This TCR beta chain was captured in a study of blood T cell repertoires in COVID-19. In the study overall: Sample material is recorded as cDNA or gDNA derived from T cells, B-cell-depleted T cells, or PBMCs.

Germline V lookup: CDR1 KGHSH, CDR2 LQKENI. Trimming cost V 3 bases and J 6 bases; bases outside gene matches: 6. CDR3 length: 15 residues. Participants were aged roughly 18 to 90 years, lived in over 20 US areas, and enrolled virtually. Cohort allocation depended upon clinical history that participants reported. This table comes from immunoSEQ multiplex PCR, and its TCRdb copy is limited to in-frame clones, with some not included. The sample has approximately 230,000 clones; approximately 84% are singletons. The V call is TRBV18, the J call TRBJ2-3; 10 nucleotides match TRBD2. The sample comprised PBMCs or T cells enriched from blood (not recorded which). This sequence originates from a middle-aged man who had recovered from COVID-19. In DNA form, the CDR3 reads TGTGCCAGCTCACCGGATAGCGGGGGGTTCGATACGCAGTATTTT. The encoded protein is CASSPDSGGFDTQYF.